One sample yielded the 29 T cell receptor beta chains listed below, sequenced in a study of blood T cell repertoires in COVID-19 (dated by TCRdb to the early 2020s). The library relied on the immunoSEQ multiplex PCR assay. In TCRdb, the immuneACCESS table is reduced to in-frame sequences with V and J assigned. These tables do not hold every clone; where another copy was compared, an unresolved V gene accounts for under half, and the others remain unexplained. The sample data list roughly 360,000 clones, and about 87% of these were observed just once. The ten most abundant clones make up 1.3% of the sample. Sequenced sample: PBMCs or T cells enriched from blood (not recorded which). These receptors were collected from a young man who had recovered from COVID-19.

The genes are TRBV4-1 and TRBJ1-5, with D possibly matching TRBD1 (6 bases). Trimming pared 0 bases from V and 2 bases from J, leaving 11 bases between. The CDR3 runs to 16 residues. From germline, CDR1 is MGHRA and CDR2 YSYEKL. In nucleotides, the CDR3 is TGCGCCAGCAGCCAAGAGGGGGCAGGGGGCAATCAGCCCCAGCATTTT. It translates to CASSQEGAGGNQPQHF.

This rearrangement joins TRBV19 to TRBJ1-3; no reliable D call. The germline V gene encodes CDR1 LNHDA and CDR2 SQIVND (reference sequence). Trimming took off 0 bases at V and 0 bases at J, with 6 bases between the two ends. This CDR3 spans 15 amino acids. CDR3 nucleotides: TGTGCCAGTAGTATAGACCGGGGCTCTGGAAACACCATATATTTT. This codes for CASSIDRGSGNTIYF. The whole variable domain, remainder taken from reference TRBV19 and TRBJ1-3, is DGGITQSPKYLFRKEGQNVTLSCEQNLNHDAMYWYRQDPGQGLRLIYYSQIVNDFQKGDIAEGYSVSREKKESFPLTVTSAQKNPTAFYLCASSIDRGSGNTIYFGEGSWLTVV.

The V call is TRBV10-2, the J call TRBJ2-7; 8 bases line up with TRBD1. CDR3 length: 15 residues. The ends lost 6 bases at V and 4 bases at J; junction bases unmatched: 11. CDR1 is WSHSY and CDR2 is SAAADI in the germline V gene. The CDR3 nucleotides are TGCGCCAGCAGAAGAGAAGGGACAGGAGGTTACGAGCAGTACTTC. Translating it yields CASRREGTGGYEQYF.

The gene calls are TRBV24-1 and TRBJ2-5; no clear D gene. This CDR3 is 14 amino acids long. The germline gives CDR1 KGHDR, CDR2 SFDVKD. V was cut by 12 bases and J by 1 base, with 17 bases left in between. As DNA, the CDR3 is TGTGCCCTCCGCCACGAGTTAATCCAAGAGACCCAGTACTTC. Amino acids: CALRHELIQETQYF.

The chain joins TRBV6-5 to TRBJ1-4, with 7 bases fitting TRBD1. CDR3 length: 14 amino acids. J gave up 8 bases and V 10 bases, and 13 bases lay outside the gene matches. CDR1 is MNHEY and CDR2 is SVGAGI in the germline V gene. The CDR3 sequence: CATKGAGGSEKLFF. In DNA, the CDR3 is TGTGCCACCAAGGGGGCAGGGGGGTCGGAAAAACTGTTTTTT.

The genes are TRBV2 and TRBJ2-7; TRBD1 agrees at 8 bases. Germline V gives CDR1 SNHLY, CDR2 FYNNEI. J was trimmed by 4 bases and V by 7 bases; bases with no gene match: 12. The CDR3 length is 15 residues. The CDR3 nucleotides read TGTGCCAGCATGGGGCCCCGGACAGGGAATTACGAGCAGTACTTC. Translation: CASMGPRTGNYEQYF.

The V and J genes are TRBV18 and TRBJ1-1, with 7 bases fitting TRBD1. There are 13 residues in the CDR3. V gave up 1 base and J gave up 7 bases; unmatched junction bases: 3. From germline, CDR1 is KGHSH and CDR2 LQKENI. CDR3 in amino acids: CASSPQGASEAFF. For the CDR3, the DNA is TGTGCCAGCTCACCACAGGGGGCCAGTGAAGCTTTCTTT.

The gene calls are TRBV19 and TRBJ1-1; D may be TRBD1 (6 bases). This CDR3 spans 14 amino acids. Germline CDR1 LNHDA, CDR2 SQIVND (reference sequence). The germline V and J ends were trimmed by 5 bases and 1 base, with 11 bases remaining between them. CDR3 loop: CASSSTGRNTEAFF. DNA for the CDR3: TGTGCCAGTAGTTCCACAGGGAGGAACACTGAAGCTTTCTTT.

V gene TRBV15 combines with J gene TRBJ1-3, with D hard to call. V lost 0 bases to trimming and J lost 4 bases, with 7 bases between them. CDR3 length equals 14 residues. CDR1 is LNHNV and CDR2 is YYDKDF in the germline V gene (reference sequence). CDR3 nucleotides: TGTGCCACCAGCAGAGATGTCCTGGGAAACACCATATATTTT. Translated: CATSRDVLGNTIYF.

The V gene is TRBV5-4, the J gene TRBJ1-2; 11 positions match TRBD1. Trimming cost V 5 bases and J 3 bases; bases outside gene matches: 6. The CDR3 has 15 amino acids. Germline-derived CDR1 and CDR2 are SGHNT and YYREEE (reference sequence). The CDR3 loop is CASSSGQGAYYGYTF. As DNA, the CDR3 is TGTGCCAGCAGTTCCGGACAGGGGGCGTACTATGGCTACACCTTC.

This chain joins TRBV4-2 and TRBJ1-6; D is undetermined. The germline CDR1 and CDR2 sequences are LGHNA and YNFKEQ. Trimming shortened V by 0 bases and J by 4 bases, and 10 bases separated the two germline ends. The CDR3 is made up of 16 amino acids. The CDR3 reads CASSQDSQMYNSPLHF. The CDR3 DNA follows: TGTGCCAGCAGCCAAGATTCCCAGATGTATAATTCACCCCTCCACTTT.

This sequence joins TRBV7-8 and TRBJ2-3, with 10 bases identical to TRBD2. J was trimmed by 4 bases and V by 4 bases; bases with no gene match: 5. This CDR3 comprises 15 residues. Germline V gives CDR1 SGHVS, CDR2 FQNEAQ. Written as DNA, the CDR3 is TGTGCCAGCAGCTCCGGTAGCGGGGGGCCAGATACGCAGTATTTT. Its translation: CASSSGSGGPDTQYF.

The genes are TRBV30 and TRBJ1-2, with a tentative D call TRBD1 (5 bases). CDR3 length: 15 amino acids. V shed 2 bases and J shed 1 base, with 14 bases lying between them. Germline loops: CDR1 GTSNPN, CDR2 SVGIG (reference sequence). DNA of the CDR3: TGTGCCTGGAGTTTCAGTGGGGGGGGTAACTATGGCTACACCTTC. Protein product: CAWSFSGGGNYGYTF. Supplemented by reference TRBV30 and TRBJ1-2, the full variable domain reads SQTIHQWPATLVQPVGSPLSLECTVEGTSNPNLYWYRQAAGRGLQLLFYSVGIGQISSEVPQNLSASRPQDRQFILSSKKLLLSDSGFYLCAWSFSGGGNYGYTFGSGTRLTVV.

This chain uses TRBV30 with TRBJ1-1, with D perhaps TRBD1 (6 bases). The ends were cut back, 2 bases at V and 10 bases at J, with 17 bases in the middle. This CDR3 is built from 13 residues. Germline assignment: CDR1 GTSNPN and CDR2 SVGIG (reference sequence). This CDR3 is CAWSPGTTLTAFF. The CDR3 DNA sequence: TGTGCCTGGAGTCCCGGGACAACACTGACAGCTTTCTTT.

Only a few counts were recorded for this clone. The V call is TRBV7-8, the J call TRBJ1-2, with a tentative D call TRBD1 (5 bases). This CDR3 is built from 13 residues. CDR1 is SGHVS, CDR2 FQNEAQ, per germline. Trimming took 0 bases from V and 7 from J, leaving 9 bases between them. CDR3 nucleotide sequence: TGTGCCAGCAGCTTAGCTCTAAGGGGTGGCTACACCTTC. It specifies CASSLALRGGYTF.

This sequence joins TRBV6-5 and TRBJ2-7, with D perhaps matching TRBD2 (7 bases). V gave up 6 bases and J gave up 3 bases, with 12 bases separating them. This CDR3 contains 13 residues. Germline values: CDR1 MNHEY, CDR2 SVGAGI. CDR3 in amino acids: CASRGGVNYEQYF. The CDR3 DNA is TGTGCCAGCAGAGGGGGGGTGAACTACGAGCAGTACTTC.

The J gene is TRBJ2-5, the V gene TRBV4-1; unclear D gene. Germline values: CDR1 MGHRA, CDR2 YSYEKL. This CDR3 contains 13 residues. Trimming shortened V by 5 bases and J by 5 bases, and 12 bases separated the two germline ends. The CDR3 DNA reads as TGCGCCAGCAGCAAACAGATCCGGGAGACCCAGTACTTC. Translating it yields CASSKQIRETQYF.

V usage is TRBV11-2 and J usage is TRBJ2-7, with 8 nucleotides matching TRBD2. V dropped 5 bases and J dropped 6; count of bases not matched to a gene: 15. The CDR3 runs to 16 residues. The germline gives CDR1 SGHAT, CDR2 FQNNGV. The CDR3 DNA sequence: TGTGCCAGCAGCCCGCGGAGGGGCGGGGGGTTCGGCGAGCAGTACTTC. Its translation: CASSPRRGGGFGEQYF.

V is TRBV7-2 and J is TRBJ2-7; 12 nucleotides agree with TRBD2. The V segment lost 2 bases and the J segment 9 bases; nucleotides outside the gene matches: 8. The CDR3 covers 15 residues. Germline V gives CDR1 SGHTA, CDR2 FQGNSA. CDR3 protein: CASSLNLAGGPLQYF. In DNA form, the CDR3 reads TGTGCCAGCAGCTTAAACCTAGCGGGGGGGCCACTGCAGTACTTC.

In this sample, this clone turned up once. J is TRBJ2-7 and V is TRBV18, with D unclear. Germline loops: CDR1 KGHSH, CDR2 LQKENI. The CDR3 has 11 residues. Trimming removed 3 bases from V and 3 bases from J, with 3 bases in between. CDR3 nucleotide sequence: TGTGCCAGCTCACCCCACTACGAGCAGTACTTC. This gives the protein CASSPHYEQYF.

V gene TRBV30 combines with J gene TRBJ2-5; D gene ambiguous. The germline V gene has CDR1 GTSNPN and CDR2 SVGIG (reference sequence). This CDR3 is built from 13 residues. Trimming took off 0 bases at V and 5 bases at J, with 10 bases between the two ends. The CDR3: CAWSVGLWETQYF. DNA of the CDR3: TGTGCCTGGAGTGTGGGCCTGTGGGAGACCCAGTACTTC.

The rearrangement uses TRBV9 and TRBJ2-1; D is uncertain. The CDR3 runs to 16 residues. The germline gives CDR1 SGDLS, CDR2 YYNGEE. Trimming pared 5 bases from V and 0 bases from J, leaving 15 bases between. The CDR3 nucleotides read TGTGCCAGCAGAGCCGGTCCCGTTAGCTCCTACAATGAGCAGTTCTTC. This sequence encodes CASRAGPVSSYNEQFF.

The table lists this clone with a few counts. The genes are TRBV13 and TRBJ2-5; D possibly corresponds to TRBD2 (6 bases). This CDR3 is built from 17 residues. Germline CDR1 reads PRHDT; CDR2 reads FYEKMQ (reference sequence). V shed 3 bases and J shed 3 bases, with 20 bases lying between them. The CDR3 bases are TGTGCCAGCAGCTTCCGGGGCTGGGGGGAGGAGGAAGAGACCCAGTACTTC. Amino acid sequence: CASSFRGWGEEEETQYF.

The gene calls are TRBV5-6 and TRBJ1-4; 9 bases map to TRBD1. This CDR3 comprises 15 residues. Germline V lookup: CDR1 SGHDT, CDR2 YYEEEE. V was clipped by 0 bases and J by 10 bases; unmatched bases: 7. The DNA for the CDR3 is TGTGCCAGCAGCTTGGCGGGACAGGGTATGGGAAAACTGTTTTTT. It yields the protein CASSLAGQGMGKLFF.

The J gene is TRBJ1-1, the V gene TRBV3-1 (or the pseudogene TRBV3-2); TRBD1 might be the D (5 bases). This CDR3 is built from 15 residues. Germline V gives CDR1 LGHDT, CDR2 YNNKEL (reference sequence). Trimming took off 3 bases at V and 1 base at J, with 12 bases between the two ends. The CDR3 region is CASSQVDRPNTEAFF. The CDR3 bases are TGTGCCAGCAGCCAGGTCGACAGACCGAACACTGAAGCTTTCTTT.

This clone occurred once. The CDR3 DNA sequence: TGTGCCAGTAGTCCCGTAGGGCGGGGGCCGAGAGATACGCAGTATTTT. Amino acid sequence: CASSPVGRGPRDTQYF. The chain combines TRBV19 with TRBJ2-3, with a tentative D call TRBD2 (7 bases). The length of the CDR3 is 16 residues. V lost 5 bases and J 5 bases, leaving 20 bases between the germline ends. From germline, CDR1 is LNHDA and CDR2 SQIVND (reference sequence). The whole variable domain, remainder taken from reference TRBV19 and TRBJ2-3, is DGGITQSPKYLFRKEGQNVTLSCEQNLNHDAMYWYRQDPGQGLRLIYYSQIVNDFQKGDIAEGYSVSREKKESFPLTVTSAQKNPTAFYLCASSPVGRGPRDTQYFGPGTRLTVL.

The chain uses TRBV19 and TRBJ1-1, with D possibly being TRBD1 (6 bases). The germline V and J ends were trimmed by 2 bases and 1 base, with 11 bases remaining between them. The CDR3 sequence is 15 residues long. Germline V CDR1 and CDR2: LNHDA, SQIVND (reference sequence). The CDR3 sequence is CASSITRGQNTEAFF. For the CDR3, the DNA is TGTGCCAGTAGTATAACGAGGGGACAGAACACTGAAGCTTTCTTT.

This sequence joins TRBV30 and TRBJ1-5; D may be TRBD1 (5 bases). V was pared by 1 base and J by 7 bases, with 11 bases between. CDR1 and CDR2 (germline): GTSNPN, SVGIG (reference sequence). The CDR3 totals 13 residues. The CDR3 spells CAWSAQGGQPQHF. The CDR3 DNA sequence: TGTGCCTGGAGTGCCCAGGGAGGGCAGCCCCAGCATTTT.

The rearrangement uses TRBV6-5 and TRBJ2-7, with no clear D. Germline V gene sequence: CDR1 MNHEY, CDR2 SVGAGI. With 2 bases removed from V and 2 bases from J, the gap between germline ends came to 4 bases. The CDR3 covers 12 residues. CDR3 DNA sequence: TGTGCCAGCAGTTACACAACCTACGAGCAGTACTTC. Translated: CASSYTTYEQYF.